The 23 T cell receptor beta chains in this list originate from one sample, sequenced in a study of blood T cells in healthy people across ages. Primers used in a second PCR of about 6 to 11 cycles were a sample-barcoded 5' primer and a J-beta primer mix. TCRdb passed the 5' RACE reads through MiXCR, listing each CDR3 protein once. The sample includes 1.8 million or so distinct CDR3 sequences, 35% to 50% seen only once; the top ten take roughly 24%. The sample consisted of blood. Every receptor here comes from a human donor in good health.

This clonotype was counted between two and nine times. V gene TRBV29-1 combines with J gene TRBJ2-3; no clear D gene. The CDR3 covers 13 residues. The germline V gene encodes CDR1 SQVTM and CDR2 ANQGSEA. Trimming shortened V by 7 bases and J by 2 bases, and 13 bases separated the two germline ends. The CDR3 nucleotides are TGCAGCGGAACCAGGACCTACACAGATACGCAGTATTTT. Its translation is CSGTRTYTDTQYF.

This chain links TRBV18 with TRBJ2-4; perhaps TRBD1 as D (5 bases). V lost 3 bases, J lost 0 bases, and 18 bases lay in between. Germline loops: CDR1 KGHSH, CDR2 LQKENI. The CDR3 sequence is 18 residues long. In nucleotides, the CDR3 is TGTGCCAGCTCACCGCCCCAGACAGTAGCCTTAGCCAAAAACATTCAGTACTTC. Residues: CASSPPQTVALAKNIQYF.

This clonotype was seen more than once but under ten times. V gene TRBV20-1 combines with J gene TRBJ2-4; the D gene is possibly TRBD2 (6 bases). The CDR3 has 17 residues. The V gene lost 0 bases and the J gene lost 13 bases, with 28 bases spanning the gap. The germline gives CDR1 DFQATT, CDR2 SNEGSKA (reference sequence). CDR3 sequence reads: CSARDGGLPLLEGEQYF. Here the CDR3 DNA reads TGCAGTGCTAGAGATGGCGGACTACCCCTCCTGGAGGGTGAGCAGTACTTC.

About this clonotype: A much larger clonotype is one base distant, so this may be a read error. Here the CDR3 reads CASSLDSVGEQYF. DNA of the CDR3: TGCGCCAGCAGCCTCGACAGCGTCGGCGAGCAGTACTTC. The chain links TRBV5-1 to TRBJ2-7; D is possibly TRBD1 (5 bases). CDR3 size: 13 residues. CDR1 and CDR2 from the germline V gene are SGHRS and YFSETQ. Trimming took 4 bases from V and 6 from J, leaving 14 bases between them.

This clonotype was seen a few times. V is TRBV15 and J is TRBJ2-7; no reliable D call. The germline V gene has CDR1 LNHNV and CDR2 YYDKDF (reference sequence). The length of the CDR3 is 15 residues. Trimming stripped 0 bases from V and 1 base from J, with 10 bases between. The CDR3 region has the DNA TGTGCCACCAGCAGAGATAAGGCAGCTTCCTACGAGCAGTACTTC. Protein product: CATSRDKAASYEQYF.

The table lists this clonotype with a few counts. The chain employs TRBV29-1 and TRBJ2-7; TRBD1 is a possible D gene (5 bases). The germline gives CDR1 SQVTM, CDR2 ANQGSEA. This CDR3 region has 13 residues. Trimming left V 1 base short and J 4 bases short, with 11 bases between. The CDR3 region has the DNA TGCAGCGTTGAAGTCCCAGGGAAATACGAGCAGTACTTC. This codes for CSVEVPGKYEQYF.

The chain carries TRBV12-3 or TRBV12-4 and TRBJ1-5, with unresolved D. The V and J ends lost 2 bases and 10 bases respectively, with 12 bases between them. This CDR3 has 13 amino acids. CDR3 sequence (DNA): TGTGCCAGCAGTTTACAGCCGGAGGGACCCCAGCATTTT. It codes for CASSLQPEGPQHF.

The rearrangement joins TRBV25-1 to TRBJ1-6; D gene uncertain. Germline V gene sequence: CDR1 MGHDK, CDR2 SYGVNS. The CDR3 spans 13 residues. V dropped 8 bases and J dropped 8 bases, with 13 bases sitting between them. For the CDR3, the DNA is TGTGCCAGCTACGCGGGCGGATATTCACCCCTCCACTTT. Translation gives CASYAGGYSPLHF. Using reference TRBV25-1 and TRBJ1-6 for the parts outside the CDR3, the full variable domain is EADIYQTPRYLVIGTGKKITLECSQTMGHDKMYWYQQDPGMELHLIHYSYGVNSTEKGDLSSESTVSRIRTEHFPLTLESARPSHTSQYLCASYAGGYSPLHFGNGTRLTVT.

The gene calls are TRBV2 and TRBJ1-2; D uncertain. The ends were cut back, 4 bases at V and 8 bases at J, with 14 bases in the middle. The CDR3 has 13 amino acids. From germline, CDR1 is SNHLY and CDR2 FYNNEI. As DNA, the CDR3 is TGTGCCAGCAGTGTAGCTACCCACGGGGGCTACACCTTC. Protein sequence: CASSVATHGGYTF.

The V and J genes are TRBV7-9 and TRBJ2-7; D is uncertain. The ends were cut back, 5 bases at V and 3 bases at J, with 11 bases in the middle. Germline CDR1 is SEHNR and CDR2 is FQNEAQ (reference sequence). The CDR3 runs to 13 residues. This chain's CDR3 is CASSRPDDYEQYF. CDR3 DNA sequence: TGTGCCAGCAGCCGGCCTGACGACTACGAGCAGTACTTC.

The chain links TRBV7-2 to TRBJ1-1; maybe TRBD1 (6 bases). CDR1 is SGHTA, CDR2 FQGNSA, per germline. Trimming pared 4 bases from V and 1 base from J, leaving 16 bases between. The CDR3 extends over 16 amino acids. This CDR3 is CASSSKSTGRNTEAFF. DNA of the CDR3: TGTGCCAGCAGCTCAAAAAGTACAGGGAGGAACACTGAAGCTTTCTTT.

This clonotype was observed a few times. The chain combines TRBV29-1 with TRBJ2-1, with D hard to call. This CDR3 has 16 residues. Germline loops: CDR1 SQVTM, CDR2 ANQGSEA. Trimming removed 7 bases from V and 4 bases from J, with 23 bases in between. The CDR3 DNA reads as TGCAGCGGAATGTCAAATGAGATAAACTTTTACAATGAGCAGTTCTTC. Protein sequence: CSGMSNEINFYNEQFF.

CDR3 amino acids: CAISEGFITDTQYF. In DNA, the CDR3 is TGTGCCATCAGTGAAGGGTTTATTACAGATACGCAGTATTTT. This sequence joins TRBV10-3 and TRBJ2-3; D is undetermined. Trimming took 3 bases from V and 3 from J, leaving 10 bases between them. In germline, CDR1 is ENHRY, CDR2 SYGVKD. There are 14 residues in the CDR3.

A note on this clonotype: A junction boundary mismatches the germline segment, possibly from a read error. V is TRBV29-1 and J is TRBJ1-2; 11 bases agree with TRBD1. Germline loops: CDR1 SQVTM, CDR2 ANQGSEA. The CDR3 sequence is 14 residues long. CDR3 in amino acids: CSAQGTGGNYDYTF. CDR3 coding DNA: TGCAGCGCCCAAGGGACAGGGGGTAACTATGACTACACCTTC. The full variable domain, completed using reference TRBV29-1 and TRBJ1-2, is SAVISQKPSRDICQRGTSLTIQCQVDSQVTMMFWYRQQPGQSLTLIATANQGSEATYESGFVIDKFPISRPNLTFSTLTVSNMSPEDSSIYLCSAQGTGGNYDYTFGSGTRLTVV.

J is TRBJ2-4 and V is TRBV27, with D unclear. The DNA end lines up better with TRBJ2-7; the J call may be wrong. This CDR3 has 13 residues. Looked up from germline, CDR1 is MNHEY and CDR2 is SMNVEV (reference sequence). CDR3 region: CASSLSRRYEQYF. The CDR3 coding sequence is TGTGCCAGCAGTTTATCTCGACGGTACGAGCAGTACTTC.

This clonotype was counted a single time. This sequence joins TRBV5-6 and TRBJ2-2; TRBD1 is a possible D gene (6 bases). V lost 4 bases and J lost 1, with 14 bases in between. Germline CDR1 and CDR2: SGHDT and YYEEEE. The CDR3 spans 16 residues. CDR3 sequence: CASSPINRVNTGELFF. In nucleotides, the CDR3 is TGTGCCAGCAGCCCCATAAACAGGGTGAACACCGGGGAGCTGTTTTTT.

The V call is TRBV7-2, the J call TRBJ1-2; TRBD1 matches 12 bases. After removal of 5 bases from V and 4 bases from J, the junction contained 11 bases not matched to a gene. The CDR3 consists of 17 residues. Germline V gene data show CDR1 as SGHTA and CDR2 as FQGNSA. CDR3 nucleotide sequence: TGTGCCAGCAGCCGACCAGGGACAGGGGGCCTTGGCTATGGCTACACCTTC. Protein product: CASSRPGTGGLGYGYTF.

In DNA form, the CDR3 reads TGTGCCAGCAGCCAAGAGAGGGGGACTCCCGGGGACATTCAGTACTTC. This translates into CASSQERGTPGDIQYF. The chain has TRBV3-1 and TRBJ2-7; D may correspond to TRBD1 or TRBD2 (6 bases each). The J call may be wrong; the DNA end is better matched by TRBJ2-4. Germline V lookup: CDR1 LGHDT, CDR2 YNNKEL (reference sequence). There are 16 residues in the CDR3.

The rearrangement links TRBV7-2 to TRBJ1-3, with 7 bases lining up with TRBD1. Germline-derived CDR1 and CDR2 are SGHTA and FQGNSA. The V gene end was trimmed by 8 bases and the J gene end by 0 bases; junction bases not matched to a gene: 4. The CDR3 consists of 14 residues. CDR3: CASGRDSSGNTIYF. CDR3 nucleotides: TGTGCCAGCGGCCGGGACAGCTCTGGAAACACCATATATTTT.

This clonotype was detected a few times. V is TRBV5-1 and J is TRBJ2-1; 12 bases align to TRBD1. The trim removed 3 bases at V and 0 bases at J, leaving 10 bases unmatched. Germline V gene lookup returns CDR1 SGHRS and CDR2 YFSETQ. There are 19 residues in the CDR3. CDR3 DNA sequence: TGCGCCAGCAGCTCCCTGGGGACAGGGGGCTTTAGCTCCTACAATGAGCAGTTCTTC. Translated: CASSSLGTGGFSSYNEQFF.

This clonotype was seen only a few times. The V call is TRBV5-6, the J call TRBJ2-7; no definite D call. In germline, CDR1 is SGHDT, CDR2 YYEEEE. Trimming removed 1 base from V and 1 base from J, with 9 bases in between. The CDR3 extends over 14 amino acids. CDR3 nucleotides: TGTGCCAGCAGCTTGCTGGACGGATCCTACGAGCAGTACTTC. Translating gives CASSLLDGSYEQYF.

This chain joins TRBV20-1 and TRBJ2-7, with a possible D match to TRBD1 (6 bases). Per the germline V gene, CDR1 is DFQATT and CDR2 is SNEGSKA (reference sequence). This CDR3 region has 15 residues. The V gene lost 5 bases and the J gene lost 0 bases, with 17 bases spanning the gap. Written as DNA, the CDR3 is TGCAGTGCTTACCTACAGGGAAGAAGCTCCTACGAGCAGTACTTC. Residues: CSAYLQGRSSYEQYF.

The V gene is TRBV12-1, the J gene TRBJ2-5; TRBD2 reflects the table's D call only, with no check against the DNA. TRBV12-1 is a recognized pseudogene. CDR3 size: 21 residues. The CDR3 is CASKAAGRIGTSGNTQETQYF. The DNA for the CDR3 is TGTGCCAGCAAGGCGGCAGGAAGGATCGGGACTAGCGGGAATACGCAAGAGACCCAGTACTTC.